The subject of this entry is one T cell receptor (beta chain). Produced via immunoSEQ multiplex PCR; TCRdb's table is partial and in-frame only. The profile shows more than 40,000 clones, around 92% of them singletons. These data are taken from a study of T cell changes during pregnancy in multiple sclerosis. Trimming took 5 bases from V and 4 from J, leaving 6 bases between them. CDR1 GTSNPN and CDR2 SVGIG come from the germline V gene (reference sequence). This CDR3 contains 11 residues. This chain joins TRBV30 and TRBJ2-1; D gene unclear. This TCR derives from a female donor with multiple sclerosis, enrolled in a pregnancy study. Sequences were derived from CD8+ T cells from peripheral blood mononuclear cells, sampled after pregnancy. The CDR3 bases are TGTGCCTGGTCCCAGTACAATGAGCAGTTCTTC. Protein: CAWSQYNEQFF.